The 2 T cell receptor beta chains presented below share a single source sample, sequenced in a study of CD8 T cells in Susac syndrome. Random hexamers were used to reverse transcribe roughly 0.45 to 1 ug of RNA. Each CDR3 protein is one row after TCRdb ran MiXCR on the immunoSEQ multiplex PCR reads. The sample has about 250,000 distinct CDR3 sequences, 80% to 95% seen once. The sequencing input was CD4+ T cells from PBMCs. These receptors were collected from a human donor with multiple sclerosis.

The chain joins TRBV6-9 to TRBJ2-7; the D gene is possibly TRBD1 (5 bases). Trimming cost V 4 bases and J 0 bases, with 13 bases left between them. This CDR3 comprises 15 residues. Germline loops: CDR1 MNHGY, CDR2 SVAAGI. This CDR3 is CASSFKTGASYEQYV. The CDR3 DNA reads TGTGCCAGCAGTTTCAAAACAGGAGCCTCCTACGAGCAGTACGTC.

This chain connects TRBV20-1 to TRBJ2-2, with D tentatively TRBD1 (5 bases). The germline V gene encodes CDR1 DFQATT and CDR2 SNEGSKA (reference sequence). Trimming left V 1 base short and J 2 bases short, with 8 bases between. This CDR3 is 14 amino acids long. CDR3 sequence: CSARGQINTGELFF. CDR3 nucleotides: TGCAGTGCTAGAGGACAGATAAACACCGGGGAGCTGTTTTTT.